This TCR beta chain was documented in a study of OX40 agonist ivuxolimab in advanced cancers. About the research overall: At approximately 80% male, the cohort had a mean age of roughly 60 years, ranging from about 23 to 79. Findings of the study overall: What antigens the expanded peripheral T cells recognized was never established. At 0.1 to 3.0 mg/kg and by week 6, CD4+ and CD8+ T cells in the blood had expanded clonally.

Assay: immunoSEQ multiplex PCR; the TCRdb copy retains only in-frame clones and omits some. This table holds around 64,000 clones, less than 90% found once. CDR3 length: 14 residues. Trimming took 5 bases from V and 8 from J, leaving 18 bases between them. CDR1 and CDR2 from the germline V gene are MNHEY and SVGAGI. On this clone: Its antigen is unknown.

V gene TRBV6-5 combines with J gene TRBJ1-2, with D unclear. The TCR sequence derives from an adult with an advanced solid tumor such as melanoma, head and neck, liver or kidney cancer. This specimen consisted of CD4+ or CD8+ T cells sorted from blood, obtained in a trial of the OX40 agonist ivuxolimab. Here the CDR3 reads CASSADAVPRGYTF. The CDR3 DNA sequence: TGTGCCAGCAGTGCCGATGCGGTCCCTAGGGGCTACACCTTC.